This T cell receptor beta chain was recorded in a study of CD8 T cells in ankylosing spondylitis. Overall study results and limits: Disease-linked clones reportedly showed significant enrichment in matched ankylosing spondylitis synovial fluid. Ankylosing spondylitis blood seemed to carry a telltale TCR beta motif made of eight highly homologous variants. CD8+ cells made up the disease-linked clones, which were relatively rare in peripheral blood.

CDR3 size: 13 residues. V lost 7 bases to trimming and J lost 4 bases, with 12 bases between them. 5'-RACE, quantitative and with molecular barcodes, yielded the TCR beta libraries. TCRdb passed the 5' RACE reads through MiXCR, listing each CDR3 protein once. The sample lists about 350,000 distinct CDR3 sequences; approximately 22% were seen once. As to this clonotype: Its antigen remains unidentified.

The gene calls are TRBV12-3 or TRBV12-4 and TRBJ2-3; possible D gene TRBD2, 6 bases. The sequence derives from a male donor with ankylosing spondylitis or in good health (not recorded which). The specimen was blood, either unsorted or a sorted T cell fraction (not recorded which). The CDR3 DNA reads TGTGCCAGCATATCGGGCGGGGCAGATACGCAGTATTTT. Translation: CASISGGADTQYF.